The entry that follows covers one TCR beta chain sequence. What it binds is unknown. Vbeta (60) and Jbeta (13) primers were used in the PCR. Sequencing used immunoSEQ multiplex PCR; TCRdb keeps in-frame clones, though not all of them. The table shows about 160,000 clones, with approximately 86% occurring only once. These data come from a study of cytomegalovirus exposure and HLA in healthy donors. Study outcomes and limitations: Roughly uniform depth of sequencing across donors was assumed in presence/absence analyses. Being productive about 90% or about 30% of the time was typical of most TCR beta V segments in an earlier analysis. The authors later linked a missense DCLRE1C variant to TCR beta V- and J-gene trimming. A few CMV-associated chains proved CMV antigen-specific in vitro.

Sequencing used PBMCs. The receptor's source is a woman between 18 and 29 years old in good health and CMV-seronegative.

CDR3 residues: CASSLLGRGNGYTF. The CDR3 nucleotides are TGTGCCAGCAGCTTGTTAGGACGGGGGAACGGCTACACCTTC. The chain uses TRBV5-8 and TRBJ1-2, with D possibly matching TRBD1 (5 bases). Germline loops: CDR1 SGHTS, CDR2 YDEGEE. The CDR3 runs 14 residues. V was clipped by 1 base and J by 8 bases, with 15 bases between them.